This TCR beta chain was captured by sequencing in a study of T-cell memory formation after mild COVID-19. Study-level results: Memory sampled before infection contained some responding clones, suggesting cross-reactive memory joined.

This CDR3 region has 11 residues. The V gene's germline CDR1 is SEHNR and CDR2 FQNEAQ (reference sequence). Trimming pared 5 bases from V and 10 bases from J, leaving 9 bases between. This clonotype has more than one count but fewer than ten. Its antigen is undetermined. TCRdb used MiXCR to reprocess the 5' RACE reads, holding one entry per CDR3 protein. The repertoire holds hundreds of thousands of distinct CDR3 sequences, more than 15% seen once, with approximately 20% in the top ten. This rearrangement joins TRBV7-9 to TRBJ2-1; unclear D gene. Sequenced material: PBMCs or a T cell subset sorted from them (not recorded which). The clonotype originates from a man aged 18 to 29 who had mild COVID-19 (a few samples of this study predate the infection). Cell type and time point are not known. CDR3 amino acids: CASSGTAEQFF. In nucleotides, the CDR3 is TGTGCCAGCAGCGGTACGGCGGAGCAGTTCTTC.